Presented here are 16 T cell receptor beta chains from one specimen sequenced in a study of shared clonotypes between healthy human individuals. In the naive CD8 group, cells lacked CD45RO and were positively selected for CCR7, so terminally differentiated effector memory CD45RA+ cells were left out. The method was immunoSEQ multiplex PCR; TCRdb's version includes in-frame clones alone and lacks a portion of them. The table has around 2,000,000 clones, about 93% seen once. What was sequenced was naive CD8+ T cells from PBMCs. The receptors here all came from a man aged 18 to 30 in good health. Some clones in this sample may be carry-over from other donors' samples.

The rearrangement links TRBV27 to TRBJ2-1, with TRBD1 identical over 11 bases. The CDR3 loop spans 16 amino acids. V lost 2 bases and J lost 8; bases outside the gene matches: 8. Germline assignment: CDR1 MNHEY and CDR2 SMNVEV (reference sequence). CDR3 DNA sequence: TGTGCCAGCAGTTTACTTGGGACAGGGGGGACTGATGAGCAGTTCTTC. Amino acids: CASSLLGTGGTDEQFF.

The genes are TRBV28 and TRBJ2-5; 7 bases match TRBD2. Per germline, CDR1 MDHEN and CDR2 SYDVKM. Losses at the gene ends were 8 bases for V and 1 base for J; bases not matched to a gene: 1. The CDR3 loop spans 12 amino acids. CDR3 nucleotide sequence: TGTGCCAGCGGGACTATCCAAGAGACCCAGTACTTC. This translates into CASGTIQETQYF.

The DNA for the CDR3 is TGCGCCACCGGGCATGGAGGGTATGAGCAGTTCTTC. Encoded protein: CATGHGGYEQFF. The chain couples TRBV5-1 to TRBJ2-1; TRBD2 might be the D (6 bases). The germline gives CDR1 SGHRS, CDR2 YFSETQ. V was trimmed by 9 bases and J by 8 bases, leaving 15 bases between them. The CDR3 length is 12 residues.

The chain has TRBV6-5 and TRBJ1-2; perhaps TRBD1 as D (6 bases). The CDR3 loop spans 16 amino acids. CDR1 is MNHEY and CDR2 is SVGAGI in the germline V gene. Deletions cut 0 bases from V and 3 bases from J, with 14 bases between. In DNA form, the CDR3 reads TGTGCCAGCAGTTACTCCGGAACAGGGCTAGACTATGGCTACACCTTC. Translating gives CASSYSGTGLDYGYTF.

The chain combines TRBV4-1 with TRBJ2-7; tentative D call: TRBD2 (5 bases). Germline V CDR1 and CDR2: MGHRA, YSYEKL. The CDR3 is 15 amino acids. Trimming removed 0 bases from V and 6 bases from J, with 15 bases in between. CDR3 sequence reads: CASSQDPGIMGEQYF. In DNA, the CDR3 is TGCGCCAGCAGCCAAGATCCCGGGATAATGGGCGAGCAGTACTTC.

This sequence joins TRBV5-1 and TRBJ1-3; a weak D match, TRBD1 (6 bases). The CDR3 is 16 residues long. V was clipped by 2 bases and J by 5 bases, with 17 bases between them. In germline, CDR1 is SGHRS, CDR2 YFSETQ. The CDR3 region is CASSFKALDRRNTIYF. DNA of the CDR3: TGCGCCAGCAGCTTCAAAGCCCTCGACAGGAGAAACACCATATATTTT.

The chain carries TRBV7-8 and TRBJ1-5; weak D call: TRBD1 (6 bases). Trimming cost V 5 bases and J 0 bases, with 11 bases left between them. The CDR3 sequence is 15 residues long. The V gene's germline CDR1 is SGHVS and CDR2 FQNEAQ. CDR3 nucleotide sequence: TGTGCCAGCAGCGCCGACAGGTCTAGCAATCAGCCCCAGCATTTT. This sequence encodes CASSADRSSNQPQHF.

The chain recombines TRBV29-1 with TRBJ2-7; TRBD2 agrees at 9 bases. The germline V gene has CDR1 SQVTM and CDR2 ANQGSEA. The CDR3 is 13 amino acids. Trimming cost V 6 bases and J 6 bases; bases outside gene matches: 9. The CDR3 DNA follows: TGCAGCGTGGCTAGCGGGACAACGGTCGAGCAGTACTTC. Protein sequence: CSVASGTTVEQYF.

This clone was detected only once. The rearrangement joins TRBV28 to TRBJ2-7; 7 bases map to TRBD1. The CDR3 sequence is 15 residues long. V lost 7 bases to trimming and J lost 0 bases; unmatched junction nucleotides: 9. The germline V gene encodes CDR1 MDHEN and CDR2 SYDVKM. The CDR3 DNA sequence: TGTGCCAGCACCTCCGGGACAGCCCGCTCCTACGAGCAGTACTTC. It encodes CASTSGTARSYEQYF.

The chain uses TRBV27 and TRBJ2-5, with a weak D call TRBD2 (6 bases). Germline V gene lookup returns CDR1 MNHEY and CDR2 SMNVEV (reference sequence). V was pared by 5 bases and J by 5 bases, with 15 bases between. The CDR3 spans 14 residues. The CDR3 spells CASSARDVGETQYF. The CDR3 DNA reads as TGTGCCAGCAGTGCGCGGGATGTCGGGGAGACCCAGTACTTC.

The CDR3 loop reads CSVEGGSLRVNNEQFF. The CDR3 nucleotides are TGCAGCGTTGAAGGTGGCTCGCTCAGGGTCAACAATGAGCAGTTCTTC. The V call is TRBV29-1, the J call TRBJ2-1, with D maybe TRBD1 (5 bases). Looked up from germline, CDR1 is SQVTM and CDR2 is ANQGSEA. The CDR3 contains 16 residues. V was clipped by 1 base and J by 5 bases, with 18 bases between them.

The chain links TRBV27 to TRBJ2-1; D gene unclear. Trimming took off 8 bases at V and 8 bases at J, with 13 bases between the two ends. CDR3 length equals 12 residues. Germline CDR1 reads MNHEY; CDR2 reads SMNVEV (reference sequence). The CDR3 spells CASSKAPDEQFF. CDR3 DNA: TGTGCCAGCTCAAAAGCACCCGATGAGCAGTTCTTC.

The V call is TRBV6-5, the J call TRBJ2-7; D possibly corresponds to TRBD1 (6 bases). This CDR3 is built from 14 residues. Deletions cut 2 bases from V and 4 bases from J, with 12 bases between. Germline V CDR1 and CDR2: MNHEY, SVGAGI. The CDR3 reads CASSYRVGAYEQYF. The CDR3 DNA reads as TGTGCCAGCAGTTACCGCGTGGGGGCTTACGAGCAGTACTTC.

This chain connects TRBV4-3 to TRBJ1-4; maybe TRBD1 (5 bases). Germline lookup yields CDR1 LGHNA and CDR2 YSLEER. The CDR3 runs 13 residues. V lost 2 bases to trimming and J lost 11 bases, with 12 bases between them. For the CDR3, the DNA is TGCGCCAGCAGCCAATGGGACCGGGACAAACTGTTTTTT. As protein: CASSQWDRDKLFF.

The CDR3 protein is CASSQASPGTQYF. In DNA form, the CDR3 reads TGCGCCAGCAGCCAAGCTTCCCCCGGTACGCAGTATTTT. This chain connects TRBV4-1 to TRBJ2-3; D is uncertain. V gave up 1 base and J gave up 8 bases, with 10 bases separating them. This CDR3 has 13 residues. CDR1 is MGHRA, CDR2 YSYEKL, per germline.

V and J are TRBV5-4 and TRBJ2-7; D gene uncertain. Germline loops: CDR1 SGHNT, CDR2 YYREEE (reference sequence). Trimming stripped 4 bases from V and 4 bases from J, with 15 bases between. CDR3 size: 14 residues. CDR3 region: CASSQLPGQYEQYF. CDR3 nucleotide sequence: TGTGCCAGCAGCCAACTACCAGGTCAGTACGAGCAGTACTTC.